This T cell receptor (beta chain) derives from a study of T-cell reconstitution after alpha-beta-depleted transplantation in children. Preparation of the TCRbeta library was carried out with unique molecular identifiers. TCRdb processed the PCR reads anew with MiXCR; each CDR3 protein has one entry. The profile shows some 390,000 distinct CDR3 sequences, about a fifth of them singletons. The V end lost 3 bases, the J end lost 8 bases, and 17 bases lay between the germline ends. Germline V lookup: CDR1 DFQATT, CDR2 SNEGSKA (reference sequence). There are 14 residues in the CDR3. The receptor comes from a human donor who donated a stem cell graft to a child with acute myeloid leukemia. The gene calls are TRBV20-1 and TRBJ2-1, with a weak D call TRBD1 (5 bases). This specimen was PBMCs from the stem cell graft donor, taken from the stem cell graft. CDR3 sequence reads: CSARGQRKLHEQFF. CDR3 sequence (DNA): TGCAGTGCTAGGGGGCAGAGGAAGCTCCATGAGCAGTTCTTC.